One TCR beta chain is described in this entry. Its antigen remains unidentified. Donors were healthy Caucasian individuals from Russia aged roughly 6 to 95. Sample-barcoded 5' priming and a J-beta primer mix drove a second PCR of about 6 to 12 cycles. Tags on each cDNA molecule came from a template-switch adaptor with 12 random nucleotides. One entry per CDR3 protein, called by TCRdb with MiXCR from the 5' RACE reads. The sample has 2 million or so distinct CDR3 sequences; roughly 52% are singletons. This sample is part of a study of blood T cells in healthy people across ages. General observations from the study: Both higher diversity and more naive CD4+ cells marked long-lived donors when set against aged donors.

Germline values: CDR1 MDHEN, CDR2 SYDVKM. Between the trimmed V and J ends, which lost 6 bases and 13 bases, there was a span of 19 bases. The CDR3 sequence is 13 residues long. Sequenced material: blood. The chain carries TRBV28 and TRBJ2-4; D perhaps matches TRBD1 (6 bases). This TCR came from a middle-aged woman in good health. CDR3 DNA: TGTGCCAGCAGCCGTGTGGGGGCTAATGAGCAGTACTTC. Translation: CASSRVGANEQYF.